This TCR beta chain was documented in a study of human T cells and chemical hapten exposure. As for the study in general: Weekly scalp doses of diphenylcyclopropenone were given to patients during the roughly 26-week study.

This clonotype was picked up many times. V dropped 1 base and J dropped 4 bases, with 12 bases sitting between them. This CDR3 is built from 15 residues. The V gene's germline CDR1 is SGDLS and CDR2 YYNGEE. Authors' data handling: TCRs per sample had a median of approximately 96,000 and ranged from about 23,224 to 750,000. In TCRdb, the RACE reads were re-called with MiXCR into one record per CDR3 protein. The V and J calls and clone size come from TCRdb's table, not from the authors' own analysis. The sample holds over 100,000 distinct CDR3 sequences, roughly a tenth seen once. Time point in this sample: patch test 2, 6 weeks after DPC sensitization. Documented treatment: therapeutic diphenylcyclopropenone sensitization with weekly scalp DPC. Participating donors were patients with alopecia, aged 18 to 70 years, considered appropriate candidates for DPC.

The chain uses TRBV9 and TRBJ1-5; D unresolved. Sequenced material: whole blood, taken in connection with sensitization to the hapten diphenylcyclopropenone (DPC). The receptor was derived from a middle-aged woman with alopecia areata. Some clones in this sample may be carry-over from other donors' samples. The CDR3: CASSVWSDGNQPQHF. DNA of the CDR3: TGTGCCAGCAGCGTATGGTCCGACGGTAATCAGCCCCAGCATTTT.